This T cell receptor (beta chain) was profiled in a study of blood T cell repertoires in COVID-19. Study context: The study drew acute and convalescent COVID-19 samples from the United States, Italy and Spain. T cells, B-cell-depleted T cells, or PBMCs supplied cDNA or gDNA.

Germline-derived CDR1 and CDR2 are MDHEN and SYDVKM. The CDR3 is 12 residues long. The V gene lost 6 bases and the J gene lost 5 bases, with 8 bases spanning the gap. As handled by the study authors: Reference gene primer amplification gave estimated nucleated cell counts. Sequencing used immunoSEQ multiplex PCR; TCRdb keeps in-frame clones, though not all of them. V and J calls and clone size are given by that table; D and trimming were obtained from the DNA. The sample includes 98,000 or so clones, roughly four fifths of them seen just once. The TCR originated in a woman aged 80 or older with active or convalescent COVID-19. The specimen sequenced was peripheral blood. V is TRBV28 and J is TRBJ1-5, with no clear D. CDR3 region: CASRPSDQPQHF. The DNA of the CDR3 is TGTGCCAGCAGACCCTCGGATCAGCCCCAGCATTTT.